Reported below is one T cell receptor beta chain. V was trimmed by 0 bases and J by 7 bases, leaving 9 bases between them. Germline loops: CDR1 SGHNT, CDR2 YENEEA. The CDR3 sequence is 13 residues long. The source of the sample is a study of blood T cell repertoires in COVID-19. The table came from immunoSEQ multiplex PCR; TCRdb's copy has only in-frame clones and leaves some out. The table has around 100,000 clones, 87% seen once. This rearrangement joins TRBV11-3 to TRBJ1-1; the D is unclear. Sample: peripheral blood. The TCR was taken from a human donor in a cohort sampled during active COVID-19. CDR3 DNA: TGTGCCAGCAGCTTAGATCAAGTGAGTGAAGCTTTCTTT. This codes for CASSLDQVSEAFF.